This TCR beta chain was captured by sequencing in a study of blood T cell repertoires in COVID-19. The overall study: The origin of the acute and convalescent COVID-19 samples was the United States, Italy and Spain. PBMCs, B-cell-depleted T cells, or T cells provided the cDNA or gDNA that made up the material.

Per the authors' pipeline: Amplification with reference gene primers provided the estimates of nucleated cell counts. Repertoires were generated with immunoSEQ multiplex PCR, while TCRdb's copy carries only in-frame clones and drops some. The V and J calls and the clone size are those of that table, but D and trimming were determined from the DNA. The profile shows about 100,000 clones, approximately 86% of them singletons. The source is a human donor in a cohort sampled during active COVID-19. Sequenced: peripheral blood.

CDR3 sequence: CACLPDQGGYEQYF. The CDR3 DNA sequence: TGTGCCTGTCTTCCGGACCAGGGCGGTTACGAGCAGTACTTC. The chain couples TRBV30 to TRBJ2-7; a possible D gene is TRBD1 (5 bases). The V gene lost 6 bases and the J gene lost 4 bases, with 19 bases spanning the gap. Germline CDR1 reads GTSNPN; CDR2 reads SVGIG (reference sequence). This CDR3 contains 14 residues.